The rows below give T cell receptor beta chains drawn from one sample of a study of spatial heterogeneity in lung cancer. TCRdb used MiXCR to reprocess the 5' RACE reads, holding one entry per CDR3 protein. The repertoire consists of 4,500 to 6,500 distinct CDR3 sequences, with 7.5% to 9% occurring once and the leading ten covering 15% to 20%. Sequencing used lung tumor tissue, obtained at surgery. All receptors derive from a female donor with early-stage non-small cell lung cancer. Each CDR3 is given with its conserved first and last residue. The D gene is left open where the match is weak. Clone size is stated in some rows and not others, as once, few, many or a class when expanded.

V gene: TRBV4-2; J gene: TRBJ2-2; D gene: TRBD2; clone size: many; CDR3 DNA: TGTGCCAGCAGCTTCACCGGGACTAGCGGGGGCACCGGGGAGCTGTTTTTT; CDR3 protein: CASSFTGTSGGTGELFF
V gene: TRBV6-5; J gene: TRBJ1-6; D gene: TRBD1; clone size: few; CDR3 DNA: TGTGCCAGCAGTCGCCACAGGGGGGCACCCCTCCACTTT; CDR3 protein: CASSRHRGAPLHF
V gene: TRBV27; J gene: TRBJ2-7; D gene: -; clone size: medium-sized; CDR3 DNA: TGTGCCAGCAGTTTAAGGTCAGGGTTCTACGAGCAGTACTTC; CDR3 protein: CASSLRSGFYEQYF
V gene: TRBV10-3; J gene: TRBJ2-7; D gene: -; clone size: -; CDR3 DNA: TGTGCCATCAGTGGAACTGGGAGCTCCTACGAGCAGTACTTC; CDR3 protein: CAISGTGSSYEQYF
V gene: TRBV27; J gene: TRBJ2-2; D gene: -; clone size: medium-sized; CDR3 DNA: TGTGCCAGCCGGAGGGCCTTCACCGGGGAGCTGTTTTTT; CDR3 protein: CASRRAFTGELFF
V gene: TRBV20-1; J gene: TRBJ2-1; D gene: -; clone size: large; CDR3 DNA: TGCAGTGCTAGGGACGGACCGGATGAGCAGTTCTTC; CDR3 protein: CSARDGPDEQFF
V gene: TRBV20-1; J gene: TRBJ1-6; D gene: -; clone size: medium-sized; CDR3 DNA: TGCAGTGCTAGAACCGGGAATTTTGTTTCACCCCTCCACTTT; CDR3 protein: CSARTGNFVSPLHF
V gene: TRBV7-9; J gene: TRBJ2-3; D gene: -; clone size: -; CDR3 DNA: TGTGCCAGCAGCCGAGGGACGGACTTTAGCACAGATACGCAGTATTTT; CDR3 protein: CASSRGTDFSTDTQYF
V gene: TRBV18; J gene: TRBJ1-1; D gene: TRBD1; clone size: medium-sized; CDR3 DNA: TGTGCCAGCTCATCTCAGGGGGCAAGCGATGCTGAAGCTTTCTTT; CDR3 protein: CASSSQGASDAEAFF
V gene: TRBV20-1; J gene: TRBJ2-7; D gene: -; clone size: -; CDR3 DNA: TGCAGTGCTAGAACATTATCCTACGAGCAGTACTTC; CDR3 protein: CSARTLSYEQYF
V gene: TRBV6-5; J gene: TRBJ2-2; D gene: TRBD1; clone size: few; CDR3 DNA: TGTGCCAGCAACCTCGGACAGGGGGGAGTCACCGGGGAGCTGTTTTTT; CDR3 protein: CASNLGQGGVTGELFF
V gene: TRBV11-1; J gene: TRBJ1-1; D gene: -; clone size: medium-sized; CDR3 DNA: TGTGCCAGCAGCTTAGTCGGGGTCCGGAACACTGAAGCTTTCTTT; CDR3 protein: CASSLVGVRNTEAFF
V gene: TRBV5-4; J gene: TRBJ2-2; D gene: -; clone size: -; CDR3 DNA: TGTGCCAGCAGTCCCCCGGGCGGCCGGGACACCGGGGAGCTGTTTTTT; CDR3 protein: CASSPPGGRDTGELFF
V gene: TRBV11-2; J gene: TRBJ2-2; D gene: -; clone size: many; CDR3 DNA: TGTGCCAGCAGCCTCCTCTTCACCGGGGAGCTGTTTTTT; CDR3 protein: CASSLLFTGELFF
V gene: TRBV20-1; J gene: TRBJ1-2; D gene: -; clone size: -; CDR3 DNA: TGCAGTGCTAGAGCTTGGGGGGGCGAGAACTATGGCTACACCTTC; CDR3 protein: CSARAWGGENYGYTF
V gene: TRBV29-1; J gene: TRBJ2-7; D gene: -; clone size: medium-sized; CDR3 DNA: TGCAGCGTTGAGCACAGCTACGAGCAGTACTTC; CDR3 protein: CSVEHSYEQYF
V gene: TRBV20-1; J gene: TRBJ1-4; D gene: -; clone size: many; CDR3 DNA: TGCAGTGCTAGGGCAGGACAGCCTAATGAAAAACTGTTTTTT; CDR3 protein: CSARAGQPNEKLFF
V gene: TRBV5-5; J gene: TRBJ1-1; D gene: -; clone size: medium-sized; CDR3 DNA: TGTGCCAGCAGCTCCGGGGGCCCTGAAGCTTTCTTT; CDR3 protein: CASSSGGPEAFF
V gene: TRBV29-1; J gene: TRBJ1-1; D gene: -; clone size: many; CDR3 DNA: TGCAGCTGGGGGCAGGCCGGGCCTGAAGCTTTCTTT; CDR3 protein: CSWGQAGPEAFF
V gene: TRBV15; J gene: TRBJ2-1; D gene: -; clone size: -; CDR3 DNA: TGTGCCACCAGCAGAGATACAGGACCAAGCTCCTACAATGAGCAGTTCTTC; CDR3 protein: CATSRDTGPSSYNEQFF
V gene: TRBV4-2; J gene: TRBJ2-1; D gene: -; clone size: medium-sized; CDR3 DNA: TGTGCCAGCAGCCCGAGCGAGGTCTCCTACAATGAGCAGTTCTTC; CDR3 protein: CASSPSEVSYNEQFF
V gene: TRBV4-3; J gene: TRBJ2-7; D gene: -; clone size: many; CDR3 DNA: TGCGCCAGCAGCCAAGATCGGGTAGCCTACGAGCAGTACTTC; CDR3 protein: CASSQDRVAYEQYF
V gene: TRBV20-1; J gene: TRBJ2-3; D gene: -; clone size: medium-sized; CDR3 DNA: TGCAGTGCTAGTTCAGCGAAACCAGATACGCAGTATTTT; CDR3 protein: CSASSAKPDTQYF
V gene: TRBV10-3; J gene: TRBJ1-1; D gene: -; clone size: medium-sized; CDR3 DNA: TGTGCCATCAGATCGGGACCGAGGGACACTGAAGCTTTCTTT; CDR3 protein: CAIRSGPRDTEAFF
V gene: TRBV3-1; J gene: TRBJ2-2; D gene: -; clone size: medium-sized; CDR3 DNA: TGTGCCAGCAGTCCAGCGGGCACCGGGGAGCTGTTTTTT; CDR3 protein: CASSPAGTGELFF
V gene: TRBV11-2; J gene: TRBJ2-2; D gene: -; clone size: many; CDR3 DNA: TGTGCCAGCAGCTCCACAGGGTTGGGCGGGGAGCTGTTTTTT; CDR3 protein: CASSSTGLGGELFF
V gene: TRBV2; J gene: TRBJ1-1; D gene: -; clone size: medium-sized; CDR3 DNA: TGTGCCAGCAGTGAATGGGGTTCTGAAGCTTTCTTT; CDR3 protein: CASSEWGSEAFF
V gene: TRBV30; J gene: TRBJ1-3; D gene: -; clone size: many; CDR3 DNA: TGTGCCTGGGTTTCAGGAAACACCATATATTTT; CDR3 protein: CAWVSGNTIYF
V gene: TRBV4-1; J gene: TRBJ1-6; D gene: TRBD1; clone size: many; CDR3 DNA: TGCGCCAGCAGCCAAGCATACAGGGGGCCCCTCCACTTT; CDR3 protein: CASSQAYRGPLHF
V gene: TRBV12-3/TRBV12-4; J gene: TRBJ1-5; D gene: -; clone size: medium-sized; CDR3 DNA: TGTGCCAGCAGTTTAAGGGAATTGCAGCCCCAGCATTTT; CDR3 protein: CASSLRELQPQHF
V gene: TRBV25-1; J gene: TRBJ2-1; D gene: -; clone size: many; CDR3 DNA: TGTGCCAGCAGCGGGCGGGCTTCTAATGAGCAGTTCTTC; CDR3 protein: CASSGRASNEQFF
V gene: TRBV7-9; J gene: TRBJ2-7; D gene: -; clone size: medium-sized; CDR3 DNA: TGTGCCAGCAGCTTATCGGGGGCCGGCCCCTTAGGGGGGCAGTACTTC; CDR3 protein: CASSLSGAGPLGGQYF
V gene: TRBV7-2; J gene: TRBJ1-1; D gene: -; clone size: medium-sized; CDR3 DNA: TGTGCCAGCGCACTTCAGGGGATGACTGAAGCTTTCTTT; CDR3 protein: CASALQGMTEAFF
V gene: TRBV27; J gene: TRBJ1-2; D gene: -; clone size: many; CDR3 DNA: TGTGCCAGCAGTTTATCAGCGGGTGAACTCTCTGGCTACACCTTC; CDR3 protein: CASSLSAGELSGYTF
V gene: TRBV30; J gene: TRBJ2-7; D gene: TRBD1; clone size: many; CDR3 DNA: TGTGCCTGGCGGGAACCCGGGACAGGGGTTTCCTACGAGCAGTACTTC; CDR3 protein: CAWREPGTGVSYEQYF
V gene: TRBV6-5; J gene: TRBJ2-3; D gene: -; clone size: many; CDR3 DNA: TGTGCCAGCAGTAAAGGACAATACACAGATACGCAGTATTTT; CDR3 protein: CASSKGQYTDTQYF
V gene: TRBV20-1; J gene: TRBJ1-4; D gene: -; clone size: -; CDR3 DNA: TGCAGTGCTAGAGATGTCGAGGGGGTTAGTGAAAAACTGTTTTTT; CDR3 protein: CSARDVEGVSEKLFF
V gene: TRBV20-1; J gene: TRBJ2-3; D gene: TRBD1; clone size: medium-sized; CDR3 DNA: TGCAGTGCTACACAGGGGCTAAACACAGATACGCAGTATTTT; CDR3 protein: CSATQGLNTDTQYF
V gene: TRBV4-1; J gene: TRBJ2-5; D gene: -; clone size: few; CDR3 DNA: TGCGCCAGCAGCCAAGGAGTCGCCCAAGAGACCCAGTACTTC; CDR3 protein: CASSQGVAQETQYF
V gene: TRBV7-9; J gene: TRBJ1-2; D gene: TRBD1; clone size: many; CDR3 DNA: TGTGCCAGCAGCTCACCGGGACAGGAGGCAGCGGGGGGCTACACCTTC; CDR3 protein: CASSSPGQEAAGGYTF
V gene: TRBV7-2; J gene: TRBJ1-2; D gene: TRBD1; clone size: many; CDR3 DNA: TGTGCCAGCAGCCACTCCGGGACAGACTATGGCTACACCTTC; CDR3 protein: CASSHSGTDYGYTF
V gene: TRBV20-1; J gene: TRBJ2-1; D gene: -; clone size: many; CDR3 DNA: TGCAGTGCTAGAGATACCCAGATTTACAATGAGCAGTTCTTC; CDR3 protein: CSARDTQIYNEQFF
V gene: TRBV10-3; J gene: TRBJ1-6; D gene: -; clone size: few; CDR3 DNA: TGTGCCATCAGTGAGTCATCTATATTTTCACCCCTCCACTTT; CDR3 protein: CAISESSIFSPLHF
V gene: TRBV20-1; J gene: TRBJ2-5; D gene: TRBD2; clone size: many; CDR3 DNA: TGCAGTGGAATAAGCGGGGGGGCTCAAGAGACCCAGTACTTC; CDR3 protein: CSGISGGAQETQYF